This is a list of T cell receptor beta chains from one sample in a study of T cells in localized non-small cell lung cancer. The protocol was immunoSEQ multiplex PCR, while the TCRdb copy is restricted to in-frame clones and leaves out a portion. Of roughly 84,000 clones in the sample, 85% to 90% were seen once. Here the sequenced sample was peripheral blood, taken before any cancer treatment. The receptors shown here come from a woman aged 35 to 70 with stage I squamous cell lung carcinoma. Each CDR3 is given with its conserved first and last residue. A D gene is named only where the DNA matches it firmly. Clone size, where shown, is once, few, many, or a class for clones that have expanded.

V gene,clone size,D gene,J gene,CDR3 protein,CDR3 DNA
TRBV13,.,TRBD1,TRBJ2-5,CASSHTGQGMEETQYF,TGTGCCAGCAGTCATACAGGACAGGGGATGGAAGAGACCCAGTACTTC
TRBV5-6,.,.,TRBJ1-6,CASSPSGRAGNSPLHF,TGTGCCAGCAGCCCTTCGGGTCGGGCTGGCAATTCACCCCTCCACTTT
TRBV19,.,TRBD1,TRBJ1-2,CASSIRTGAGYGYTF,TGTGCCAGTAGTATCCGGACAGGGGCGGGCTATGGCTACACCTTC
TRBV30,.,.,TRBJ1-5,CAWSKSSSQPQHF,TGTGCCTGGAGTAAGAGCTCCTCTCAGCCCCAGCATTTT
TRBV23-1,.,TRBD1,TRBJ1-2,CASSHCSQGARGYTF,TGCGCCAGCAGTCATTGCTCACAGGGGGCCCGGGGCTACACCTTC
TRBV5-1,.,TRBD1,TRBJ1-4,CASSLAGGTANEKLFF,TGCGCCAGCAGCTTGGCAGGGGGGACTGCGAATGAAAAACTGTTTTTT
TRBV10-1,.,.,TRBJ2-5,CASSEITRYRKETQYF,TGCGCCAGCAGTGAGATAACACGGTACCGTAAAGAGACCCAGTACTTC
TRBV29-1,.,.,TRBJ1-2,CSVGTGGLLGYTF,TGCAGCGTTGGCACCGGCGGCCTGCTTGGCTACACCTTC
TRBV7-9,once,TRBD2,TRBJ2-3,CASSLGGSGTDTQYF,TGTGCCAGCAGCTTGGGGGGGAGCGGCACAGATACGCAGTATTTT
TRBV5-1,.,.,TRBJ1-1,CASSLQGRGTEAFF,TGCGCCAGCAGCTTGCAGGGGCGGGGGACTGAAGCTTTCTTT
TRBV30,.,.,TRBJ1-1,CAWQSTRFDTEAFF,TGTGCCTGGCAGTCCACAAGATTCGACACTGAAGCTTTCTTT
TRBV19,.,.,TRBJ1-6,CASSMSGSRNSPLHF,TGTGCCAGTAGTATGTCAGGGAGTCGGAATTCACCCCTCCACTTT
TRBV6-1,.,.,TRBJ1-2,CASRTVSLNYGYTF,TGTGCCAGCAGGACAGTAAGCCTTAACTATGGCTACACCTTC
TRBV19,.,.,TRBJ1-2,CASSMGGYYGYTF,TGTGCCAGTAGTATGGGCGGATATTATGGCTACACCTTC